The 31 T cell receptor beta chains given below trace back to one sample, sequenced in a study of blood T cells in healthy people across ages. For the second PCR, which ran for roughly 6 to 12 cycles, a sample-barcoded 5' primer and a J-beta primer mix were used. TCRdb independently ran MiXCR on the 5' RACE reads; one entry per CDR3 protein. The repertoire holds about 670,000 distinct CDR3 sequences, with roughly two fifths as singletons. Sequenced: blood. The receptors shown here come from a man aged 80 or over in good health.

CDR3 residues: CASSLAVRTDTQYF. CDR3 sequence (DNA): TGTGCCAGCAGCTTAGCGGTCCGCACAGATACGCAGTATTTT. The V call is TRBV7-2, the J call TRBJ2-3; no clear D. V was cut by 0 bases and J by 1 base, with 5 bases left in between. CDR3 length: 14 amino acids. Germline loops: CDR1 SGHTA, CDR2 FQGNSA.

The chain combines TRBV10-1 with TRBJ2-1; 8 bases line up with TRBD2. CDR3 size: 14 residues. The germline gives CDR1 WNHNN, CDR2 SYGVQD (reference sequence). After removal of 5 bases from V and 2 bases from J, the junction contained 2 bases not matched to a gene. In DNA, the CDR3 is TGCGCCAGCAGTCAGACTAGCGCCTACAATGAGCAGTTCTTC. It translates to CASSQTSAYNEQFF.

This clonotype was recorded at least ten times. J is TRBJ2-7 and V is TRBV29-1; 8 bases match TRBD1. V was clipped by 7 bases and J by 6 bases; unmatched bases: 11. CDR1 is SQVTM, CDR2 ANQGSEA, per germline. This CDR3 has 13 amino acids. The CDR3: CSGGQLDRGEQYF. CDR3 nucleotides: TGCAGCGGAGGCCAGTTAGACAGGGGCGAGCAGTACTTC.

CDR3 amino acids: CASSLSTTGDGNTIYF. The CDR3 coding sequence is TGTGCCAGCAGCTTATCAACGACAGGGGATGGAAACACCATATATTTT. V gene TRBV7-2 combines with J gene TRBJ1-3, with 8 bases lining up with TRBD1. Per the germline V gene, CDR1 is SGHTA and CDR2 is FQGNSA. J gave up 3 bases and V 2 bases, and 6 bases lay outside the gene matches. The CDR3 is made up of 16 amino acids.

The J gene is TRBJ2-7, the V gene TRBV10-1, with TRBD1 identical over 7 bases. Trimming took 0 bases from V and 0 from J; bases not matched to a gene: 5. This CDR3 spans 16 amino acids. The germline CDR1 and CDR2 sequences are WNHNN and SYGVQD (reference sequence). CDR3 nucleotides: TGCGCCAGCAGTGAGTCGACAGGGCTTCTCTCCTACGAGCAGTACTTC. Translated: CASSESTGLLSYEQYF.

This clonotype appeared a few times. The chain combines TRBV20-1 with TRBJ1-5, with D possibly TRBD1 on 5 matching bases. The CDR3 contains 12 residues. Germline values: CDR1 DFQATT, CDR2 SNEGSKA (reference sequence). V lost 4 bases and J lost 7, with 11 bases in between. Written as DNA, the CDR3 is TGCAGTGCTACCAGGGAACTACAGCCCCAGCATTTT. This gives the protein CSATRELQPQHF.

The V and J genes are TRBV12-3 or TRBV12-4 and TRBJ2-7; perhaps TRBD2 as D (7 bases). V lost 2 bases to trimming and J lost 3 bases, with 11 bases between them. CDR3 length equals 14 residues. CDR3 bases: TGTGCCAGCAGTTTACAGGGAGGGGGCTACGAGCAGTACTTC. Translated: CASSLQGGGYEQYF.

The gene calls are TRBV10-3 and TRBJ1-5; 9 positions match TRBD1. This CDR3 is built from 15 residues. The junction had 10 bases not matched to a gene; V was cut back by 6 bases and J by 7 bases. CDR1 and CDR2 from the germline V gene are ENHRY and SYGVKD. CDR3: CAISDGTGSFQPQHF. In DNA, the CDR3 is TGTGCCATCAGCGATGGGACAGGGAGCTTCCAGCCCCAGCATTTT.

The genes are TRBV20-1 and TRBJ2-4, with D possibly being TRBD1 (6 bases). The J call may not be correct, given that the DNA end is closer to TRBJ2-7. The germline CDR1 and CDR2 sequences are DFQATT and SNEGSKA (reference sequence). This CDR3 is built from 15 residues. The CDR3 DNA follows: TGCAGTGCTAGAGATCGAGGGGGAACACTATACGAGCAGTACTTC. As protein: CSARDRGGTLYEQYF.

This clonotype has just a few counts. V usage is TRBV3-1 and J usage is TRBJ1-6; 7 nucleotides line up with TRBD1. The V and J ends lost 4 bases and 4 bases, in that order; junction bases with no gene match: 4. Germline values: CDR1 LGHDT, CDR2 YNNKEL (reference sequence). The CDR3 sequence is 15 residues long. CDR3 protein: CASSRRQGYNSPLHF. As DNA, the CDR3 is TGTGCCAGCAGCCGTCGACAGGGATATAATTCACCCCTCCACTTT.

CDR3 loop: CASSLEVADTQYF. CDR3 nucleotides: TGTGCCAGCAGCTTAGAAGTGGCAGATACGCAGTATTTT. The rearrangement links TRBV7-2 to TRBJ2-3; D remains unclear. Trimming pared 1 base from V and 4 bases from J, leaving 6 bases between. The CDR3 runs to 13 residues. Germline values: CDR1 SGHTA, CDR2 FQGNSA.

This clonotype was counted only a few times. The chain combines TRBV7-2 with TRBJ1-6, with no clear D. Germline V gene sequence: CDR1 SGHTA, CDR2 FQGNSA. V lost 1 base and J lost 7, with 14 bases in between. The CDR3 has 16 amino acids. CDR3 nucleotides: TGTGCCAGCAGCTTAGTTAGGCAGCTCCTAAATTCACCCCTCCACTTT. This codes for CASSLVRQLLNSPLHF.

In this sample, this clonotype turned up a few times. The chain couples TRBV5-1 to TRBJ1-1; D is ambiguous. Germline loops: CDR1 SGHRS, CDR2 YFSETQ. CDR3 length: 14 amino acids. V gave up 0 bases and J gave up 1 base, with 7 bases separating them. The CDR3 here is CASSLGSSNTEAFF. For the CDR3, the DNA is TGCGCCAGCAGCTTGGGCAGTTCGAACACTGAAGCTTTCTTT.

This clonotype was observed a handful of times. The CDR3 protein is CASTTAGKETQYF. Here the CDR3 DNA reads TGTGCCAGCACCACGGCGGGAAAAGAGACCCAGTACTTC. The V call is TRBV7-2, the J call TRBJ2-5; TRBD2 is a possible D gene (6 bases). The CDR3 is 13 residues long. In germline, CDR1 is SGHTA, CDR2 FQGNSA. Trimming left V 7 bases short and J 3 bases short, with 12 bases between.

The V and J genes are TRBV29-1 and TRBJ2-5; unclear D gene. There are 12 residues in the CDR3. CDR1 and CDR2 from the germline V gene are SQVTM and ANQGSEA. The germline V and J ends were trimmed by 6 bases and 4 bases, with 12 bases remaining between them. The CDR3 protein is CSVVRDSETQYF. CDR3 nucleotides: TGCAGCGTAGTCCGAGATTCAGAGACCCAGTACTTC.

This clonotype was found many times. The rearrangement links TRBV25-1 to TRBJ1-2, with 10 bases fitting TRBD1. The CDR3 is made up of 15 amino acids. Germline CDR1 and CDR2: MGHDK and SYGVNS. The ends lost 1 base at V and 7 bases at J; junction bases unmatched: 6. CDR3 amino acids: CASSESGTGVIGYTF. In DNA form, the CDR3 reads TGTGCCAGCAGTGAATCTGGGACAGGGGTGATTGGCTACACCTTC.

This clonotype has at least ten counts. V and J are TRBV7-9 and TRBJ1-2, with 7 bases that match TRBD1. The trim removed 2 bases at V and 2 bases at J, leaving 2 bases unmatched. The germline V gene encodes CDR1 SEHNR and CDR2 FQNEAQ (reference sequence). The CDR3 extends over 14 amino acids. The CDR3 DNA is TGTGCCAGCAGCTTAACAGGGGCGAACTATGGCTACACCTTC. Translating it yields CASSLTGANYGYTF. Combining the CDR3 with reference TRBV7-9 and TRBJ1-2 gives the whole variable domain DTGVSQNPRHKITKRGQNVTFRCDPISEHNRLYWYRQTLGQGPEFLTYFQNEAQLEKSRLLSDRFSAERPKGSFSTLEIQRTEQGDSAMYLCASSLTGANYGYTFGSGTRLTVV.

The J gene is TRBJ2-5, the V gene TRBV12-3 or TRBV12-4, with D perhaps matching TRBD2 (6 bases). CDR3 length: 13 amino acids. V was shortened by 7 bases and J by 11 bases, with 20 bases between the two germline ends. CDR3 coding DNA: TGTGCCAGCATCGGGGGACGAGGAAATGAGCAGTACTTC. Its protein product is CASIGGRGNEQYF.

This clonotype was observed a few times. The chain recombines TRBV3-1 with TRBJ2-1; D is unresolved. Trimming pared 2 bases from V and 15 bases from J, leaving 23 bases between. The CDR3 covers 15 residues. Germline V lookup: CDR1 LGHDT, CDR2 YNNKEL (reference sequence). This chain's CDR3 is CASSQSDGGLNRVFF. CDR3 DNA: TGTGCCAGCAGCCAATCCGATGGCGGTCTGAACCGAGTGTTCTTC.

The chain uses TRBV6-2 or TRBV6-3 and TRBJ1-6; 7 bases are a match to TRBD1. Germline CDR1 and CDR2: MNHEY and SVGEGT. The CDR3 extends over 18 amino acids. J was trimmed by 3 bases and V by 6 bases; bases with no gene match: 14. CDR3 bases: TGTGCCAGCAGCTCCGCCTACTTCGGGACAGACTATAATTCACCCCTCCACTTT. This translates into CASSSAYFGTDYNSPLHF.

The sample holds a few counts of this clonotype. The chain links TRBV20-1 to TRBJ2-7; TRBD1 agrees at 7 bases. The CDR3 spans 15 residues. Trimming at V came to 6 bases and at J to 1 base, leaving 12 bases not matched to a gene. Germline lookup yields CDR1 DFQATT and CDR2 SNEGSKA (reference sequence). The CDR3 sequence: CSAKSFRQGSYEQYF. The CDR3 region has the DNA TGCAGTGCCAAGTCCTTCCGACAGGGTTCCTACGAGCAGTACTTC.

This clonotype was recorded a few times. The gene calls are TRBV10-3 and TRBJ1-5; maybe TRBD1 (6 bases). Deletions cut 2 bases from V and 5 bases from J, with 19 bases between. CDR3 length equals 17 residues. Germline CDR1 and CDR2: ENHRY and SYGVKD. The CDR3 sequence: CAISESGNRATYQPQHF. The DNA for the CDR3 is TGTGCCATCAGTGAGAGCGGCAACAGGGCTACTTATCAGCCCCAGCATTTT.

This clonotype was counted only a few times. V is TRBV20-1 and J is TRBJ1-6; TRBD1 matches 7 bases. Germline values: CDR1 DFQATT, CDR2 SNEGSKA (reference sequence). The CDR3 runs 15 residues. Trimming at V came to 6 bases and at J to 7 bases, leaving 12 bases not matched to a gene. The CDR3 reads CSATGQSRPNSPLHF. CDR3 nucleotides: TGCAGTGCGACGGGACAGTCAAGGCCAAATTCACCCCTCCACTTT.

This clonotype was detected many times. The J gene is TRBJ1-1, the V gene TRBV7-2; D uncertain. The CDR3 covers 11 residues. The ends were cut back, 10 bases at V and 6 bases at J, with 12 bases in the middle. Per the germline V gene, CDR1 is SGHTA and CDR2 is FQGNSA. The CDR3 bases are TGTGCCATCCAGCTCAACGCTGAAGCTTTCTTT. It yields the protein CAIQLNAEAFF.

The chain carries TRBV10-2 and TRBJ2-5; D gene uncertain. Germline CDR1 reads WSHSY; CDR2 reads SAAADI. The CDR3 runs 12 residues. V lost 4 bases, J lost 2 bases, and 5 bases lay in between. CDR3 sequence reads: CASSVRQETQYF. The CDR3 DNA is TGCGCCAGCAGTGTGCGGCAAGAGACCCAGTACTTC.

The chain employs TRBV6-2 or TRBV6-3 and TRBJ2-3, with TRBD2 identical over 9 bases. CDR1 is MNHEY and CDR2 is SVGEGT in the germline V gene. This CDR3 is 16 amino acids long. V was pared by 3 bases and J by 2 bases, with 6 bases of the junction left unmatched. CDR3: CASSYRASGITDTQYF. The CDR3 nucleotides are TGTGCCAGCAGTTATCGGGCTAGCGGGATCACAGATACGCAGTATTTT.

The chain couples TRBV5-5 to TRBJ1-1; tentative D call: TRBD1 (5 bases). Between the trimmed V and J ends, which lost 4 bases and 0 bases, there was a span of 16 bases. The CDR3 loop spans 16 amino acids. Germline V gives CDR1 SGHKS, CDR2 YYEKEE (reference sequence). The CDR3 is CASSARLSRVNTEAFF. The CDR3 nucleotides read TGTGCCAGCAGCGCGAGGTTATCCAGGGTGAACACTGAAGCTTTCTTT.

In this sample, this clonotype turned up a few times. The gene calls are TRBV4-1 and TRBJ1-1; D uncertain. Trimming pared 2 bases from V and 6 bases from J, leaving 13 bases between. CDR1 MGHRA and CDR2 YSYEKL come from the germline V gene. The CDR3 contains 14 residues. The CDR3 spells CASSQPWPSAEAFF. CDR3 bases: TGCGCCAGCAGCCAACCGTGGCCCTCTGCTGAAGCTTTCTTT.

Notes on this clonotype: Being one base from a much bigger clone, this may be a read error. V gene TRBV20-1 combines with J gene TRBJ1-1; D gene ambiguous. V was clipped by 6 bases and J by 3 bases, with 17 bases between them. This CDR3 is built from 14 residues. Germline V gene lookup returns CDR1 DFQATT and CDR2 SNEGSKA (reference sequence). CDR3 in amino acids: CSAPSRFGDTEAFF. The CDR3 nucleotides are TGCAGTGCCCCCTCCCGCTTTGGGGACACTGAAGCTTTCTTT.

This clonotype was detected once. The CDR3 spells CASSVEPGLAASGANVLTF. The CDR3 coding sequence is TGTGCCAGCAGCGTAGAGCCGGGACTAGCTGCCTCCGGGGCCAACGTCCTGACTTTC. V usage is TRBV7-2 and J usage is TRBJ2-6, with 9 nucleotides matching TRBD2. The germline V gene has CDR1 SGHTA and CDR2 FQGNSA. The V segment lost 5 bases and the J segment 4 bases; nucleotides outside the gene matches: 15. CDR3 length equals 19 residues. Supplemented by reference TRBV7-2 and TRBJ2-6, the full variable domain reads GAGVSQSPSNKVTEKGKDVELRCDPISGHTALYWYRQSLGQGLEFLIYFQGNSAPDKSGLPSDRFSAERTGGSVSTLTIQRTQQEDSAVYLCASSVEPGLAASGANVLTFGAGSRLTVL.

The gene calls are TRBV7-2 and TRBJ1-1; D is perhaps TRBD1 (6 bases). Per germline, CDR1 SGHTA and CDR2 FQGNSA. The V gene lost 6 bases and the J gene lost 4 bases, with 21 bases spanning the gap. The CDR3 spans 16 residues. The CDR3 reads CASRAGVQGRFTEAFF. CDR3 sequence (DNA): TGTGCCAGCAGGGCGGGGGTACAGGGAAGGTTCACTGAAGCTTTCTTT. Complete variable domain (other parts from reference TRBV7-2 and TRBJ1-1): GAGVSQSPSNKVTEKGKDVELRCDPISGHTALYWYRQSLGQGLEFLIYFQGNSAPDKSGLPSDRFSAERTGGSVSTLTIQRTQQEDSAVYLCASRAGVQGRFTEAFFGQGTRLTVV.